These 21 T cell receptor beta chains were all obtained from the same sample, sequenced in a study of shared clonotypes between healthy human individuals. This table comes from immunoSEQ multiplex PCR, and its TCRdb copy is limited to in-frame clones, with some not included. The table has 600,000 to 750,000 clones, just under 75% seen once; the top ten hold around 1.8%. The specimen was memory CD4+ T cells sorted from blood. The subset here: CD45RA-negative fraction. The receptors were gathered from a woman in her 30s in good health.

This chain uses TRBV4-1 with TRBJ2-3; D may match TRBD1 or TRBD2 (5 bases each). Trimming stripped 1 base from V and 0 bases from J, with 11 bases between. Germline assignment: CDR1 MGHRA and CDR2 YSYEKL. This CDR3 is built from 16 residues. The CDR3, as DNA: TGCGCCAGCAGCCAAGCTTGGGGGATAAGCACAGATACGCAGTATTTT. It codes for CASSQAWGISTDTQYF.

The chain is built from TRBV6-5 and TRBJ2-7, with TRBD2 identical over 8 bases. Trimming cost V 0 bases and J 3 bases; bases outside gene matches: 4. There are 15 residues in the CDR3. The germline V gene has CDR1 MNHEY and CDR2 SVGAGI. The DNA of the CDR3 is TGTGCCAGCAGTTACTCACTAGCGGAACACTACGAGCAGTACTTC. Protein product: CASSYSLAEHYEQYF.

The genes are TRBV6-1 and TRBJ2-7, with D maybe TRBD1 (6 bases). CDR3 length: 13 residues. Germline CDR1 MNHNS, CDR2 SASEGT. V was cut by 6 bases and J by 1 base, with 10 bases left in between. CDR3 amino acids: CASRGDISYEQYF. The CDR3, as DNA: TGTGCCAGCAGAGGGGACATTTCCTACGAGCAGTACTTC.

This chain joins TRBV10-2 and TRBJ1-1; D remains unclear. CDR1 is WSHSY and CDR2 is SAAADI in the germline V gene. There are 14 residues in the CDR3. The ends were cut back, 5 bases at V and 5 bases at J, with 15 bases in the middle. The CDR3 spells CASSPTTSDTEAFF. The CDR3 DNA reads as TGCGCCAGCAGTCCCACCACCTCGGATACTGAAGCTTTCTTT.

This clone was observed a handful of times. The chain links TRBV29-1 to TRBJ2-2; D ambiguous. V was trimmed by 4 bases and J by 0 bases, leaving 3 bases between them. There are 12 residues in the CDR3. Germline CDR1 reads SQVTM; CDR2 reads ANQGSEA. The chain's CDR3 is CSVVPNTGELFF. The CDR3 DNA follows: TGCAGCGTTGTTCCGAACACCGGGGAGCTGTTTTTT.

This clone was observed at least ten times. This rearrangement joins TRBV6-4 to TRBJ2-7; TRBD2 aligns across 7 bases. CDR1 is MRHNA and CDR2 is SNTAGT in the germline V gene. With 3 bases clipped from V and 12 bases from J, the junction kept 2 bases outside the gene matches. The length of the CDR3 is 10 residues. CDR3 loop: CASSEWGGYF. DNA of the CDR3: TGTGCCAGCAGTGAGTGGGGGGGGTACTTC.

V gene TRBV9 combines with J gene TRBJ2-5, with TRBD1 matching over 7 bases. V dropped 4 bases and J dropped 5; count of bases not matched to a gene: 8. This CDR3 contains 14 residues. CDR1 SGDLS and CDR2 YYNGEE come from the germline V gene. The CDR3: CASSPGQAGETQYF. The CDR3 DNA reads TGTGCCAGCAGCCCAGGACAGGCCGGGGAGACCCAGTACTTC.

The chain is built from TRBV19 and TRBJ1-5; D may be TRBD1 (6 bases). V was shortened by 4 bases and J by 9 bases, with 16 bases between the two germline ends. The germline CDR1 and CDR2 sequences are LNHDA and SQIVND (reference sequence). CDR3 size: 14 residues. CDR3 DNA: TGTGCCAGTAGTAGCGAAGACGGGGGGCGGCCCCAGCATTTT. It is translated as CASSSEDGGRPQHF. Using reference TRBV19 and TRBJ1-5 for the parts outside the CDR3, the full variable domain is DGGITQSPKYLFRKEGQNVTLSCEQNLNHDAMYWYRQDPGQGLRLIYYSQIVNDFQKGDIAEGYSVSREKKESFPLTVTSAQKNPTAFYLCASSSEDGGRPQHFGDGTRLSIL.

The DNA of the CDR3 is TGTGCCAGCAGCTTCTGGACAGAACCCTACGAGCAGTACTTC. Protein sequence: CASSFWTEPYEQYF. The chain links TRBV7-2 to TRBJ2-7; D perhaps matches TRBD1 (6 bases). Per germline, CDR1 SGHTA and CDR2 FQGNSA. There are 14 residues in the CDR3. Trimming pared 3 bases from V and 2 bases from J, leaving 11 bases between.

The chain recombines TRBV30 with TRBJ2-7; the D gene is possibly TRBD1 (5 bases). Trimming shortened V by 1 base and J by 4 bases, and 8 bases separated the two germline ends. CDR3 length: 12 amino acids. CDR1 GTSNPN and CDR2 SVGIG come from the germline V gene (reference sequence). The CDR3 DNA sequence: TGTGCCTGGAGTGGACAGTGGTACGAGCAGTACTTC. It is translated as CAWSGQWYEQYF.

The V gene is TRBV18, the J gene TRBJ1-5; a possible D gene is TRBD1 (5 bases). The germline CDR1 and CDR2 sequences are KGHSH and LQKENI. The CDR3 contains 16 residues. Trimming cost V 1 base and J 4 bases, with 14 bases left between them. CDR3 in amino acids: CASSPQVATENQPQHF. CDR3 DNA: TGTGCCAGCTCACCACAAGTCGCGACAGAGAATCAGCCCCAGCATTTT. Combining the CDR3 with reference TRBV18 and TRBJ1-5 gives the whole variable domain NAGVMQNPRHLVRRRGQEARLRCSPMKGHSHVYWYRQLPEEGLKFMVYLQKENIIDESGMPKERFSAEFPKEGPSILRIQQVVRGDSAAYFCASSPQVATENQPQHFGDGTRLSIL.

The chain recombines TRBV28 with TRBJ2-1; TRBD2 matches at 7 bases. The CDR3 totals 17 residues. Looked up from germline, CDR1 is MDHEN and CDR2 is SYDVKM. The junction had 11 bases not matched to a gene; V was cut back by 2 bases and J by 4 bases. CDR3 protein: CASSLGLDGRTYNEQFF. CDR3 sequence (DNA): TGTGCCAGCAGTTTAGGACTAGATGGCCGAACTTACAATGAGCAGTTCTTC.

The chain has TRBV7-6 and TRBJ2-7; D call uncertain. In germline, CDR1 is SGHVS, CDR2 FNYEAQ. Trimming removed 2 bases at V and 2 bases at J, with 22 bases between. CDR3 size: 18 residues. CDR3 residues: CASSLYFPEPQQTYEQYF. In DNA, the CDR3 is TGTGCCAGCAGCTTATATTTTCCAGAACCACAACAAACCTACGAGCAGTACTTC.

V and J are TRBV6-1 and TRBJ2-7; weak D call: TRBD1 (7 bases). Trimming stripped 7 bases from V and 4 bases from J, with 17 bases between. The CDR3 has 14 residues. The germline V gene has CDR1 MNHNS and CDR2 SASEGT. CDR3 residues: CASIGAGGLYEQYF. The CDR3 coding sequence is TGTGCCAGCATAGGTGCAGGGGGACTTTACGAGCAGTACTTC.

V usage is TRBV9 and J usage is TRBJ2-2; the D gene is possibly TRBD2 (6 bases). This CDR3 contains 16 residues. The germline V and J ends were trimmed by 4 bases and 1 base, with 14 bases remaining between them. Germline values: CDR1 SGDLS, CDR2 YYNGEE. Here the CDR3 reads CASSPWTNVNTGELFF. The CDR3 nucleotides are TGTGCCAGCAGCCCCTGGACTAATGTGAACACCGGGGAGCTGTTTTTT.

This clone was found a few times. This sample also contains other DNA sequences that code for the same CDR3. The rearrangement uses TRBV14 and TRBJ1-3; D gene unclear. CDR1 is SGHDN and CDR2 is FVKESK in the germline V gene. V lost 1 base and J 4 bases, leaving 5 bases between the germline ends. The CDR3 sequence is 13 residues long. CDR3 amino acids: CASSQVRGNTIYF. The CDR3 coding sequence is TGTGCCAGCAGCCAAGTGAGAGGAAACACCATATATTTT.

The chain carries TRBV5-1 and TRBJ2-7, with 9 bases fitting TRBD1. Germline V gene data show CDR1 as SGHRS and CDR2 as YFSETQ. CDR3 length: 13 amino acids. V dropped 4 bases and J dropped 3; count of bases not matched to a gene: 2. CDR3 nucleotides: TGCGCCAGCAGCAAGGGACAGGGCTACGAGCAGTACTTC. It is translated as CASSKGQGYEQYF.

This clone was counted many times. The chain has TRBV2 and TRBJ2-1; D gene uncertain. The CDR3 is 13 amino acids. Germline V gene sequence: CDR1 SNHLY, CDR2 FYNNEI. Trimming removed 5 bases from V and 8 bases from J, with 13 bases in between. The CDR3 DNA follows: TGTGCCAGCAGTCGCATGAGTTTTGATGAGCAGTTCTTC. This translates into CASSRMSFDEQFF.

The chain joins TRBV5-1 to TRBJ2-2, with D uncertain. The CDR3 loop spans 13 amino acids. V lost 5 bases and J lost 3, with 8 bases in between. CDR1 is SGHRS, CDR2 YFSETQ, per germline. CDR3 region: CASSGSDTGELFF. The CDR3 DNA reads as TGCGCCAGCAGTGGGTCGGACACCGGGGAGCTGTTTTTT.

Only a few counts were recorded for this clone. The chain employs TRBV5-8 and TRBJ1-1, with D possibly being TRBD1 (5 bases). Trimming left V 6 bases short and J 8 bases short, with 17 bases between. The CDR3 contains 13 residues. CDR1 is SGHTS, CDR2 YDEGEE, per germline. The CDR3 sequence: CASTISGGEEAFF. The CDR3 DNA follows: TGTGCCAGCACCATTTCGGGAGGGGAAGAAGCTTTCTTT.

The chain recombines TRBV11-2 with TRBJ2-3; D gene ambiguous. The V gene's germline CDR1 is SGHAT and CDR2 FQNNGV. V was pared by 1 base and J by 8 bases, with 7 bases between. The CDR3 is 12 residues long. CDR3 sequence reads: CASSLAGATQYF. Written as DNA, the CDR3 is TGTGCCAGCAGCTTAGCGGGTGCTACGCAGTATTTT.